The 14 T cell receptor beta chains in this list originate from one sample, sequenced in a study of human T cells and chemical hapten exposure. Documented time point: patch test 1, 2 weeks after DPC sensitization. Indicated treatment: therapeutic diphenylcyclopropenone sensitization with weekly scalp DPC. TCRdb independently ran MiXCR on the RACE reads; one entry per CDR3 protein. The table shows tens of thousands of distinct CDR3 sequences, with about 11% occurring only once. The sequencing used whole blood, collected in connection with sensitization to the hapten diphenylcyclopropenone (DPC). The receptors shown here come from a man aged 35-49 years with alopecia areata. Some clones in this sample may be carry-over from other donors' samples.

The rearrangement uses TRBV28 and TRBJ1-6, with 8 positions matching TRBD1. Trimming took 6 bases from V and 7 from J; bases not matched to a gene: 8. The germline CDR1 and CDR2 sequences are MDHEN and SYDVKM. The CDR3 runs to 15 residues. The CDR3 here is CASSTPQGVNSPLHF. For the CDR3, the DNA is TGTGCCAGCAGCACACCACAGGGGGTCAATTCACCCCTCCACTTT.

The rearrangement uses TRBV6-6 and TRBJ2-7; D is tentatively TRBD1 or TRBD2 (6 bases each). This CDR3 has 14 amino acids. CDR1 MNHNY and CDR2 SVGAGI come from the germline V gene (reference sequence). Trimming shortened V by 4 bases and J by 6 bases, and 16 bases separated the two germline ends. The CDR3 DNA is TGTGCCAGCAGTTCCCCGCTCGGAGGGGGCGAGCAGTACGTC. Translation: CASSSPLGGGEQYV.

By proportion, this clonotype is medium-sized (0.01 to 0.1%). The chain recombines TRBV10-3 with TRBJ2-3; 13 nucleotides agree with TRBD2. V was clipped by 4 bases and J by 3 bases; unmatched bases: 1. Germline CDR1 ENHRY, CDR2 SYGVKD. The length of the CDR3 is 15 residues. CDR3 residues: CAISATSGRTDTQYF. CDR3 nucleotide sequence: TGTGCCATCAGTGCGACTAGCGGGAGGACAGATACGCAGTATTTT.

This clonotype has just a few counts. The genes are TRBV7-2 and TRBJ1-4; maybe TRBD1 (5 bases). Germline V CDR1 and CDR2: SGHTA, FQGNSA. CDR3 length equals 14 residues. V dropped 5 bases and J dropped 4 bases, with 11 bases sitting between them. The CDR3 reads CASSPGLSNEKLFF. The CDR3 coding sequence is TGTGCCAGCAGCCCGGGACTGAGTAATGAAAAACTGTTTTTT. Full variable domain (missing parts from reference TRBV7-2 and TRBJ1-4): GAGVSQSPSNKVTEKGKDVELRCDPISGHTALYWYRQSLGQGLEFLIYFQGNSAPDKSGLPSDRFSAERTGGSVSTLTIQRTQQEDSAVYLCASSPGLSNEKLFFGSGTQLSVL.

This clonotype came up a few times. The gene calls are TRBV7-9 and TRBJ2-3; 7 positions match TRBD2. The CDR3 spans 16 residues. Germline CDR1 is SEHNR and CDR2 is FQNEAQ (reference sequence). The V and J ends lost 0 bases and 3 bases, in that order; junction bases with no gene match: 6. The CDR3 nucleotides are TGTGCCAGCAGCTTAGCGACCGCGGGACTAACAGATACGCAGTATTTT. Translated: CASSLATAGLTDTQYF.

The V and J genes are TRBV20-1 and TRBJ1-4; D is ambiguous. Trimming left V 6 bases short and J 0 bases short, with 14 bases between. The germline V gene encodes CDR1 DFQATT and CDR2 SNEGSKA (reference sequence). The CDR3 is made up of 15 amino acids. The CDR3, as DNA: TGCAGTGCCAGACCCCCAGAAGCAACTAATGAAAAACTGTTTTTT. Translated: CSARPPEATNEKLFF.

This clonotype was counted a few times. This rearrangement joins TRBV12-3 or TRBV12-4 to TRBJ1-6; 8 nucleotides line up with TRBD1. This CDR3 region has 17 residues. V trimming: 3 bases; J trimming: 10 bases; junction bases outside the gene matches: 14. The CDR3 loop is CASSFRRGHPSNSPLHF. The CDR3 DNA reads TGTGCCAGCAGTTTTCGCAGGGGGCATCCATCGAACTCACCCCTCCACTTT.

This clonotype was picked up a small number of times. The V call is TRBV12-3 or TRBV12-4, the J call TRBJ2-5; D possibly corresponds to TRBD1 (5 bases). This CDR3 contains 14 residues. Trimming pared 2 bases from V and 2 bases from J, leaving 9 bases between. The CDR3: CASSLRGSQETQYF. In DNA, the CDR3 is TGTGCCAGCAGTTTAAGGGGTAGTCAAGAGACCCAGTACTTC.

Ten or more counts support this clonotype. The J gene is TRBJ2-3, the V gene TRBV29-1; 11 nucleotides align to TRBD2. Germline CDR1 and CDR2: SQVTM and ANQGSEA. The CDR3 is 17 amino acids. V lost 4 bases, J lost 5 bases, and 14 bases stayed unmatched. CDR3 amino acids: CSVAVRLAGWAVDTQYF. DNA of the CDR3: TGCAGCGTTGCAGTGCGACTAGCGGGATGGGCGGTAGATACGCAGTATTTT.

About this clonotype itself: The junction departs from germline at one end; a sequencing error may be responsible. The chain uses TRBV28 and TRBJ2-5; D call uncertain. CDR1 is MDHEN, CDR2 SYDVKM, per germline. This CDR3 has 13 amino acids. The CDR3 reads CASSSYNQETRYF. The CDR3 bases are TGTGCCAGCAGTTCGTACAACCAAGAGACCCGGTACTTC.

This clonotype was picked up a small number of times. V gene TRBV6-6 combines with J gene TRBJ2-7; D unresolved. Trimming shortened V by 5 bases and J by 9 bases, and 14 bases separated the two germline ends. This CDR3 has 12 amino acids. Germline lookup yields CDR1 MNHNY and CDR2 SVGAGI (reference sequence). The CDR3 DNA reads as TGTGCCAGCAGTCCCTCCCTCAAAGGGCAGTACTTC. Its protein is CASSPSLKGQYF.

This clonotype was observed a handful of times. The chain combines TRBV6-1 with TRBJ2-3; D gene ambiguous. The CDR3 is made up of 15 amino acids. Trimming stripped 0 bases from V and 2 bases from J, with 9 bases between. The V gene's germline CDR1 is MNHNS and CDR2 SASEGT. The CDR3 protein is CASSEAMGYTDTQYF. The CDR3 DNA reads TGTGCCAGCAGTGAAGCGATGGGGTACACAGATACGCAGTATTTT.

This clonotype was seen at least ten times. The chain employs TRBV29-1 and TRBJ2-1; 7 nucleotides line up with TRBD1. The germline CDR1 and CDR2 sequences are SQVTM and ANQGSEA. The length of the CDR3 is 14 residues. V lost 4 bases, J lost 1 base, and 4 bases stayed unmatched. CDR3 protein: CSVGRQGSYNEQFF. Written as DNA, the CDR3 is TGCAGCGTTGGTAGACAGGGTTCCTACAATGAGCAGTTCTTC.

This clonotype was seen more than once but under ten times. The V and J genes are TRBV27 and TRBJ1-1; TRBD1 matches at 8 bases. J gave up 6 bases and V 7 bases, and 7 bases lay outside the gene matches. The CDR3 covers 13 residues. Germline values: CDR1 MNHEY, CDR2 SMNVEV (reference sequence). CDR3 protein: CASIRQGTPEAFF. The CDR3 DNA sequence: TGTGCCAGCATTCGACAGGGGACCCCTGAAGCTTTCTTT.